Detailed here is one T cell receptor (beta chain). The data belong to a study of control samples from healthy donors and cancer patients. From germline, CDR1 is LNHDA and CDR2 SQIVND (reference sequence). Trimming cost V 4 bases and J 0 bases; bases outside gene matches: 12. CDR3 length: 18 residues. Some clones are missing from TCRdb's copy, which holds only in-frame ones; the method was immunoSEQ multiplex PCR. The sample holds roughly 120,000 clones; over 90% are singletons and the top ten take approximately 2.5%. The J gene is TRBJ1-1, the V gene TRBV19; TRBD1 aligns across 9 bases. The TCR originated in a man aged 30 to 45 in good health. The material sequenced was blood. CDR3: CASSTKGQGTRMNTEAFF. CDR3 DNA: TGTGCCAGTAGTACCAAGGGACAGGGAACTCGAATGAACACTGAAGCTTTCTTT.